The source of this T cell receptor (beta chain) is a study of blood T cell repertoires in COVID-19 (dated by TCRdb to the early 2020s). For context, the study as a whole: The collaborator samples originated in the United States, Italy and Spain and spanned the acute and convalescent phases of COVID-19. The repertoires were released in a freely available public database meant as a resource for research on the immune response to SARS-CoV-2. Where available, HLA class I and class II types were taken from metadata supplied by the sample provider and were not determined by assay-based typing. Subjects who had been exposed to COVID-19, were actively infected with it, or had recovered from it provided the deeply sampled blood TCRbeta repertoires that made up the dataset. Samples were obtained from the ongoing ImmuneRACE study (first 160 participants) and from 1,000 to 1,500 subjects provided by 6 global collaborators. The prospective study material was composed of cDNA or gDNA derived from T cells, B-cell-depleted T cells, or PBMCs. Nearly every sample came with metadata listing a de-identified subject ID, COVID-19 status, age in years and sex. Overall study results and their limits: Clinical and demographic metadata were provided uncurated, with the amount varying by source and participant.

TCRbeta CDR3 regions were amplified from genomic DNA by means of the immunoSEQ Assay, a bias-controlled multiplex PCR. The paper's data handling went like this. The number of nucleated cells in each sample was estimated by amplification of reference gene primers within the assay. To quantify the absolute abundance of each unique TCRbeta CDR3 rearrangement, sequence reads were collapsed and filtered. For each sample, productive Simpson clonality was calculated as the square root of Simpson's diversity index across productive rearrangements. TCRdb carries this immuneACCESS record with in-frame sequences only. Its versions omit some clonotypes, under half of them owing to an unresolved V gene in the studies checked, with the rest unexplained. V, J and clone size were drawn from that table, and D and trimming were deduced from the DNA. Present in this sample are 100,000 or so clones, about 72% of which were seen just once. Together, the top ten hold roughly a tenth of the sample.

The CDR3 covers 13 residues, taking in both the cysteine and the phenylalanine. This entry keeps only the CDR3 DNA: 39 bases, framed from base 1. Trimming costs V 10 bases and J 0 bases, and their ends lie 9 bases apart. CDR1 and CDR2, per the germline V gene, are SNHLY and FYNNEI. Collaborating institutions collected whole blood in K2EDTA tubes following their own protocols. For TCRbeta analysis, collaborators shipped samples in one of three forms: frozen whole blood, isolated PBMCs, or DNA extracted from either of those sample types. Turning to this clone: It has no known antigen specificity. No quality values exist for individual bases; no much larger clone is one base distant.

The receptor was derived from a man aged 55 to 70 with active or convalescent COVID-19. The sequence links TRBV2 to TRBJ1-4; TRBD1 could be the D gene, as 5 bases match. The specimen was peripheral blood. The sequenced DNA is TGTGCCACTAAAGGGGCAACTAATGAAAAACTGTTTTTT. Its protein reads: CATKGATNEKLFF.